The subject of this entry is one T cell receptor (beta chain). Its target is unknown. These data belong to a study of T cell repertoires in cytomegalovirus infection. Background on the study: Both CMV infection and a matching HLA type were indicated by public TCR beta signatures. General study results and limits: Cumulative public TCR beta family frequency identified carriers of CMV plus the relevant HLA.

A single record per CDR3 protein comes from TCRdb applying MiXCR to the reads. This repertoire shows approximately 500,000 distinct CDR3 sequences, around 11% found once; its top ten account for around 9.6%. Trimming stripped 4 bases from V and 8 bases from J, with 11 bases between. This CDR3 spans 12 amino acids. Germline lookup yields CDR1 LGHDT and CDR2 YNNKEL (reference sequence). The chain combines TRBV3-1 with TRBJ1-1, with D unresolved. Specimen: PBMCs. The receptor's source is a human donor in good health (CMV status not recorded). Some clones in this sample may be carry-over from other donors' samples. Written as DNA, the CDR3 is TGTGCCAGCAGCCTCAGATCCACGGAAGCTTTCTTT. This encodes CASSLRSTEAFF.